The 9 T cell receptor delta chains presented below share a single source sample, sequenced in a study of DNA immune sequencing with unique molecular identifiers. Primers for all 8 TRDV and 4 TRDJ genes amplified genomic DNA in 32-plex. The library had 12-nucleotide UMIs introduced over 3 barcoding cycles, then a second adapter PCR. TCRdb re-called the multiplex PCR reads through CATT. This sample has several thousand delta-chain clones, with 10% to 15% found just once. Sequencing was carried out using gamma-delta T cells enriched from blood buffy coat, or unenriched PBMCs (not recorded which). All receptors come from a human donor in good health.

This clone turned up a few times. TCRdb's protein, taken from a much larger clone, differs from this DNA's translation at residue 8, likely owing to a read error; the protein displayed comes from the DNA. The V gene is TRDV2, the J gene TRDJ1, with TRDD3 matching 8 bases. Trimming cost V 0 bases and J 0 bases; bases outside gene matches: 17. This CDR3 has 20 residues. CDR1 is GEAIGNYY, CDR2 EKD, per germline. In DNA form, the CDR3 reads TGTGCCTGTGACACCCTGAGGATTTCTGGGGGACACGAGTACACCGATAAACTCATCTTT. Its translation is CACDTLRISGGHEYTDKLIF.

This clone was counted at least ten times. This rearrangement joins TRDV1 to TRDJ1, with D hard to call. Trimming left V 5 bases short and J 11 bases short, with 15 bases between. Germline V gene sequence: CDR1 TSWWSYY, CDR2 QGS. The CDR3 is 12 amino acids. CDR3 amino acids: CALGIPFVILIF. The CDR3 DNA reads TGTGCTCTTGGGATCCCATTCGTAATTCTCATCTTT.

This clone was observed a few times. The protein that TCRdb holds for this DNA derives from a much larger clone and differs from the translated DNA at residue 8, which likely indicates a read error; the protein shown here is translated from the DNA. V usage is TRDV2 and J usage is TRDJ1, with 9 bases lining up with TRDD3. V lost 4 bases, J lost 0 bases, and 20 bases stayed unmatched. The CDR3 is made up of 20 amino acids. Per germline, CDR1 GEAIGNYY and CDR2 EKD. CDR3 in amino acids: CACDNLGAGGYRTYTDKLIF. The DNA for the CDR3 is TGTGCCTGTGATAACCTTGGTGCGGGGGGATACCGTACTTACACCGATAAACTCATCTTT.

On this clone: Possible read error: a much larger clone is one base away. The sample carries other DNA sequences with the same CDR3. With the J gene uncalled, the V gene is TRDV1; the table names TRDD3, a call not compared with the DNA. CDR3 length: 23 residues. Looked up from germline, CDR1 is TSWWSYY and CDR2 is QGS. The CDR3: CALGERVGLPTLAYWGRLDKLIF. For the CDR3, the DNA is TGTGCTCTTGGGGAACGGGTAGGCCTTCCTACGTTGGCATACTGGGGGAGACTCGATAAGCTCATCTTT.

As for this clone: The protein given by TCRdb reflects a much larger clone and differs at residue 7 from this DNA's translation, likely from a read error; the protein shown is the DNA's translation. The V call is TRDV2, the J call TRDJ1; D uncertain. CDR1 and CDR2 (germline): GEAIGNYY, EKD. V lost 3 bases and J 0 bases, leaving 13 bases between the germline ends. The CDR3 covers 15 residues. CDR3 sequence reads: CACDLLRTDTDKLIF. In DNA form, the CDR3 reads TGTGCCTGTGACCTACTGAGGACAGACACCGATAAACTCATCTTT.

There are a few counts of this clone. TCRdb assigns this DNA the protein of a much larger clone, which departs from its translation at residue 3; this likely reflects a read error, and the protein shown comes from translating the DNA. The J gene is TRDJ1, the V gene TRDV2; 7 bases are a match to TRDD3. CDR1 and CDR2 (germline): GEAIGNYY, EKD. The CDR3 has 18 residues. The CDR3, as DNA: TGTGCCAGTGACACCGTATCCGGGGGATCCCTGGTGCCCGATAAACTCATCTTT. Translating it yields CASDTVSGGSLVPDKLIF.

For this clone: This likely came from a read error, as a far larger clone is one base away. V gene TRDV1 combines with J gene TRDJ1; 7 bases are shared with TRDD3. The J gene is not listed in TCRdb, so it was assigned here from a DNA match to germline. Germline V gene sequence: CDR1 TSWWSYY, CDR2 QGS. The CDR3 runs 26 residues. With V trimmed by 1 base and J by 1 base, 36 bases remained unmatched. The CDR3 region is CALGEPRMWTRAPLTGELGLTDKLIF. CDR3 in DNA: TGTGCTCTTGGGGAACCCAGAATGTGGACACGGGCCCCTCTTACTGGGGAATTGGGTCTCACCGATAAACTCATCTTT.

To note about this clone: A read error is likely here: a far larger clone is one base away. The sample contains more than one DNA sequence encoding this CDR3. V and J are TRDV2 and TRDJ1; maybe TRDD3 (5 bases). CDR1 is GEAIGNYY and CDR2 is EKD in the germline V gene. The CDR3 consists of 15 residues. The V gene lost 0 bases and the J gene lost 0 bases, with 10 bases spanning the gap. The CDR3 DNA reads TGTGCCTGTGACACCTTGGGGACGTACACCGATAAACTCATCTTT. It yields the protein CACDTLGTYTDKLIF.

Concerning this clone itself: A far larger clone lies a single base away; this is likely a read error. Other DNA sequences in the same sample also yield this CDR3. V and J are TRDV2 and TRDJ3, with TRDD3 matching over 13 bases. The CDR3 loop spans 20 amino acids. Germline V gives CDR1 GEAIGNYY, CDR2 EKD. CDR3 sequence (DNA): TGCGCCTGTGACAAAGTACTGGGGGATACGCGCTCCTGGGACACCCGACAGATGTTTTTC. It is translated as CACDKVLGDTRSWDTRQMFF.